One sample yielded the 7 T cell receptor beta chains listed below, sequenced in a study of blood T cells in healthy people across ages. A second PCR, run for roughly 6 to 11 cycles, used a sample-barcoded 5' primer plus a J-beta primer mix. TCRdb reprocessed the 5' RACE reads with MiXCR, giving one entry per CDR3 protein. The data show 700,000 or so distinct CDR3 sequences, around two fifths seen once. Sample: blood. The receptors here all came from an elderly man in good health.

The rearrangement uses TRBV20-1 and TRBJ2-3, with D possibly matching TRBD1 (6 bases). The length of the CDR3 is 15 residues. From germline, CDR1 is DFQATT and CDR2 SNEGSKA (reference sequence). With 0 bases removed from V and 5 bases from J, the gap between germline ends came to 15 bases. This CDR3 reads CSARDSRRGVDTQYF. As DNA, the CDR3 is TGCAGTGCTAGAGATTCTCGCAGGGGTGTAGATACGCAGTATTTT.

The rearrangement links TRBV14 to TRBJ1-6, with D uncertain. The CDR3 has 13 amino acids. Germline V lookup: CDR1 SGHDN, CDR2 FVKESK. V was cut by 10 bases and J by 0 bases, with 7 bases left in between. The CDR3 coding sequence is TGTGCCACCGGGAGCTCCTATAATTCACCCCTCCACTTT. It codes for CATGSSYNSPLHF.

The chain employs TRBV6-2 or TRBV6-3 and TRBJ1-2; no reliable D call. Per germline, CDR1 MNHEY and CDR2 SVGEGT. Trimming left V 5 bases short and J 5 bases short, with 15 bases between. The CDR3 runs 14 residues. CDR3 residues: CASSLTAPLYGYTF. The DNA for the CDR3 is TGTGCCAGCAGTCTCACAGCTCCCCTGTATGGCTACACCTTC.

The V call is TRBV20-1, the J call TRBJ2-7; D perhaps matches TRBD2 (6 bases). Germline-derived CDR1 and CDR2 are DFQATT and SNEGSKA (reference sequence). V gave up 2 bases and J gave up 2 bases, with 13 bases separating them. The CDR3 is 14 residues long. Here the CDR3 reads CSARSLSGTYEQYF. CDR3 DNA: TGCAGTGCTAGATCCCTTAGCGGAACCTACGAGCAGTACTTC.

The CDR3: CASSPNPQGANEQYF. CDR3 DNA sequence: TGCGCCAGCAGTCCCAACCCTCAGGGGGCCAACGAGCAGTACTTC. The chain links TRBV4-1 to TRBJ2-7, with 8 positions matching TRBD1. The CDR3 covers 15 residues. After removal of 6 bases from V and 5 bases from J, the junction contained 12 bases not matched to a gene. Germline lookup yields CDR1 MGHRA and CDR2 YSYEKL.

This clonotype was counted once. The chain joins TRBV4-3 to TRBJ2-3; D is unresolved. Between the trimmed V and J ends, which lost 0 bases and 6 bases, there was a span of 10 bases. The CDR3 has 14 amino acids. CDR1 is LGHNA and CDR2 is YSLEER in the germline V gene. In DNA form, the CDR3 reads TGCGCCAGCAGCCAAGACGGCGGTCGCGATACGCAGTATTTT. Protein: CASSQDGGRDTQYF.

A few counts support this clonotype. This chain uses TRBV5-1 with TRBJ1-1, with 9 bases identical to TRBD1. There are 16 residues in the CDR3. Germline V gene data show CDR1 as SGHRS and CDR2 as YFSETQ. The junction had 9 bases not matched to a gene; V was cut back by 5 bases and J by 1 base. CDR3 loop: CASSLDRGGGNTEAFF. The CDR3 nucleotides are TGCGCCAGCAGTCTGGACAGGGGCGGTGGGAACACTGAAGCTTTCTTT. The full variable domain, in which reference TRBV5-1 and TRBJ1-1 provide the parts outside the CDR3, is KAGVTQTPRYLIKTRGQQVTLSCSPISGHRSVSWYQQTPGQGLQFLFEYFSETQRNKGNFPGRFSGRQFSNSRSEMNVSTLELGDSALYLCASSLDRGGGNTEAFFGQGTRLTVV.